Sequencing of this TCR beta chain was carried out in a study of T cell clonotyping in hematopoietic cell transplantation. This table comes from immunoSEQ multiplex PCR, and its TCRdb copy is limited to in-frame clones, with some not included. This table has 7,000 or so clones, 37% appearing once. On this clone: Its antigen is as yet unknown.

Study observations and caveats: At the given depth, recipient repertoires were over 95% de novo clonotypes. After transplant, recipient diversity fell while pathologically expanded clonotypes grew through day 180. Cells were unsorted, so CD4 and CD8 contributions were not separated. Broader posttransplant TCR repertoire diversity was predicted by graft donor and pretransplant recipient Inverse Simpson Index values.

Per germline, CDR1 MDHEN and CDR2 SYDVKM. Trimming shortened V by 6 bases and J by 6 bases, and 18 bases separated the two germline ends. The CDR3 contains 15 residues. The chain is built from TRBV28 and TRBJ1-5; D is unclear. The sequence derives from a female patient between 55 and 75 years old who had an allogeneic stem cell transplant, so the T cells may come from the graft donor. Some clones in this sample may be carry-over from other donors' samples. The sample here was peripheral blood mononuclear cells, taken 30 days after allogeneic stem cell transplant. CDR3 amino acids: CASSIPTGSGQPQHF. CDR3 coding DNA: TGTGCCAGCAGCATCCCGACCGGGAGTGGTCAGCCCCAGCATTTT.